This T cell receptor (beta chain) was observed in a study of blood T cell repertoires in COVID-19. As regards this clone: Additional DNA sequences in this sample encode the identical CDR3.

The CDR3 extends over 14 amino acids. Trimming pared 1 base from V and 1 base from J, leaving 7 bases between. In germline, CDR1 is SNHLY, CDR2 FYNNEI. The assay was immunoSEQ multiplex PCR, and TCRdb's table has in-frame clones only and misses some. The sample includes almost 25,000 clones, approximately 80% of them seen just once. Seattle participants joined during active infection and were tracked over time. The rearrangement links TRBV2 to TRBJ1-2, with D possibly TRBD1 on 5 matching bases. The sequenced sample was peripheral blood. The TCR originated in a woman in her seventies with COVID-19, enrolled during active disease. The CDR3 nucleotides are TGTGCCAGCAGTGAAGGAAGGGGTAACTATGGCTACACCTTC. This encodes CASSEGRGNYGYTF.